The present entry profiles one T cell receptor (beta chain) with its context. Trimming removed 5 bases from V and 5 bases from J; junction bases left unmatched: 12. From germline, CDR1 is SGHRS and CDR2 YFSETQ. This CDR3 has 16 residues. The source of the sample is a study of blood T cell repertoires in COVID-19. Patients at the Seattle site were enrolled during active infection and followed longitudinally. In the source study's methods: By means of reference gene primer amplification, nucleated cell counts were estimated. Assay used: immunoSEQ multiplex PCR; TCRdb lists only in-frame clones, some missing. V and J calls and clone size come straight from that table; D and trimming were deduced from the DNA. Of approximately 350,000 clones in the sample, 75% to 90% are singletons; the top ten hold 7.1%.

Sequencing input: peripheral blood. This chain joins TRBV5-1 and TRBJ2-2; 7 nucleotides agree with TRBD2. This receptor was taken from a woman between 55 and 75 years old with COVID-19, enrolled during active disease. CDR3 sequence: CASRKQSGDRTGELFF. The CDR3, as DNA: TGCGCCAGCAGAAAACAAAGCGGGGACCGGACCGGGGAGCTGTTTTTT.